The sequence of this T cell receptor beta chain was determined in a study of glioma-infiltrating T cells (dated by TCRdb to about 2016). In terms of the full investigation: TCR alpha- and beta-chain repertoires were sequenced from glioma tissue, non-neoplastic brain tissue and matched peripheral blood mononuclear cells. To gauge divergence between tissue and blood T-cell populations, every tissue-infiltrating repertoire was compared against the peripheral blood repertoire from the same patient. The paired cohort was made up of three low-grade glioma patients, 7 or 8 primary glioblastoma patients and three non-glioma patients who contributed non-neoplastic brain tissue.

CDR1 and CDR2, looked up from the germline V gene, are SGHTA and FQGTGA. The cysteine opens and the phenylalanine closes a CDR3 of 16 amino acids. Just the 48-base CDR3 DNA is kept, in frame starting at base 1. Trimming takes 3 bases from V and 5 bases from J, and the germline ends sit 19 bases apart. A word on this clonotype: Its target antigen remains unknown. Nothing much larger sits one base from this clone, and base qualities are not available.

Overall results and qualifications from the work: The group comparisons were based on small numbers of patients: three non-neoplastic, three low-grade glioma and several glioblastoma patients. VJ-independent divergence between tissue and blood was lower than expected in non-neoplastic patients but higher than expected in all gliomas, particularly low-grade gliomas. Very few CDR3 sequences were found to be shared between tissue and blood, and this scarcity was attributed to high CDR3 diversity and limited sampling.

The iRepertoire nested amplicon-rescue multiplex PCR (arm-PCR) platform was used to amplify TCR alpha and beta CDR3 regions from RNA. For one-step reverse transcription and amplification, roughly 90-450 ng of tissue mRNA or PBMC total RNA was used as input. Following bead purification, Illumina adapters were added by a secondary multiplex PCR, and libraries between 200 and 400 bp were gel-purified. Internal 6-nucleotide barcodes were carried by the libraries and were used for demultiplexing. Libraries were sequenced on an Illumina MiSeq with 2x220 or 2x250 nucleotide paired-end reads. As for the authors' bioinformatics: Paired reads were merged using FLASH 1.2.11 and were aligned to the GRCh37 human genome using BWA-MEM, after which TRA and TRB reads were extracted. For V and J assignment, an IMGT-derived reference of cassette sequences and CDR3 motifs that included pseudogenes was used. Reads were translated in three frames, and productive CDR3s were defined as those with a C...FGXG motif and no stop codons. A clonotype was defined as a unique combination of a V-J cassette pair and a CDR3 amino acid sequence. Reads were filtered by Hamming distance, thresholded by each sample's sequence error rate in mapped regions. TCRdb took the public reads, trimmed them with fastp at Q25, ran MiXCR for clone calling and kept in-frame beta chains. Rows are combined by CDR3 protein, so each entry shows the most common genes and DNA. The V and J calls were determined by TCRdb, not by the authors. This sample has about 130,000 distinct CDR3 sequences in its table, and approximately 26% of those were observed once. The ten most abundant clones make up 27% of the sample.

Sequenced material: glioma tissue, nonneoplastic brain tissue, or PBMCs (not recorded which). The origin of this receptor is a human donor with low-grade glioma or glioblastoma, undergoing nonglioma brain surgery, or in good health (not recorded which). The chain is assembled from TRBV7-3 and TRBJ2-5; a weak D assignment points to TRBD2 (6 bases agree). The CDR3 sequence is CASSFGGGTGAETQYF. The sequenced DNA: TGTGCCAGCAGCTTCGGTGGGGGGACCGGTGCGGAGACCCAGTACTTC. With the rest looked up from the reference TRBV7-3 and TRBJ2-5 genes rather than sequenced, the full variable domain is GAGVSQTPSNKVTEKGKYVELRCDPISGHTALYWYRQSLGQGPEFLIYFQGTGAADDSGLPNDRFFAVRPEGSVSTLKIQRTERGDSAVYLCASSFGGGTGAETQYFGPGTRLLVL.